Listed below are T cell receptor beta chains from one sample, sequenced in a study of blood T cell repertoires in COVID-19. Profiling relied on immunoSEQ multiplex PCR, and the TCRdb table lists in-frame clones only, not all of them. The table records roughly 130,000 clones, about four fifths of them present only once. The specimen was PBMCs or T cells enriched from blood (not recorded which). Receptors originate from a woman aged 45-65 years with acute COVID-19. CDR3s include the opening cysteine and the closing phenylalanine or tryptophan. D genes are given only for firm matches. Only part of the rows carry a size: once, few, many, or a class if the clone is expanded.

TRBV2,.,TRBJ2-7,TRBD2,13,CASSEEASGKCYF,TGTGCCAGCAGTGAAGAGGCTAGCGGGAAATGTTACTTC
TRBV5-4,.,TRBJ1-1,.,13,CASSSLERIEAFF,TGTGCCAGCAGCTCGCTGGAGCGCATCGAAGCTTTCTTT
TRBV6-5,few,TRBJ1-5,TRBD1,14,CASRPRQGYQPQHF,TGTGCCAGCAGACCTCGACAGGGCTATCAGCCCCAGCATTTT
TRBV27,.,TRBJ2-7,.,15,CASSAGSGRRAEQYF,TGTGCCAGCAGTGCGGGGTCAGGACGGCGGGCCGAGCAGTACTTC
TRBV30,.,TRBJ1-3,.,14,CAWSPQPRGNTIYF,TGTGCCTGGAGTCCACAGCCGCGAGGAAACACCATATATTTT
TRBV28,.,TRBJ1-2,TRBD1,12,CASRTGTDGYTF,TGTGCCAGCCGGACAGGGACCGACGGCTACACCTTC
TRBV7-9,.,TRBJ1-1,TRBD1,15,CASSFPDRVDTEAFF,TGTGCCAGCAGCTTCCCGGACAGGGTCGACACTGAAGCTTTCTTT
TRBV2,.,TRBJ1-2,.,14,CASTRQGIAYGYTF,TGTGCCAGCACGAGGCAGGGGATCGCCTATGGCTACACCTTC
TRBV18,.,TRBJ1-1,.,15,CASSPIPSGDTEAFF,TGTGCCAGCTCACCTATCCCCTCGGGGGACACTGAAGCTTTCTTT
TRBV28,.,TRBJ1-1,TRBD1,15,CASSLNGQGDTEAFF,TGTGCCAGCAGCCTAAACGGACAGGGGGACACTGAAGCTTTCTTT
TRBV2,few,TRBJ1-6,.,15,CASSAQGTANSPLHF,TGTGCCAGCAGTGCTCAGGGTACGGCGAATTCACCCCTCCACTTT
TRBV15,once,TRBJ2-4,.,14,CATSNGQSKNIQYF,TGTGCCACCAGCAATGGACAATCCAAAAACATTCAGTACTTC
TRBV7-9,once,TRBJ1-2,.,12,CASNLNLDGYTF,TGTGCCAGCAACCTAAATCTTGATGGCTACACCTTC
TRBV19,.,TRBJ1-5,TRBD1,14,CASGQGRQGQPQHF,TGTGCCAGTGGACAGGGAAGGCAGGGTCAGCCCCAGCATTTT
TRBV19,.,TRBJ2-2,TRBD2,17,CASSIGTSGTVSGELFF,TGTGCCAGTAGTATAGGGACTAGCGGAACGGTTTCTGGGGAGCTGTTTTTT
TRBV12-3/TRBV12-4,.,TRBJ2-7,TRBD2,13,CASSLAASYEQYF,TGTGCCAGCAGTCTAGCGGCCTCCTACGAGCAGTACTTC
TRBV4-2,.,TRBJ1-2,.,15,CASSQGRGPNYGYTF,TGTGCCAGCAGCCAAGGCAGGGGCCCAAACTATGGCTACACCTTC
TRBV29-1,few,TRBJ1-1,.,16,CSVGDPAGAQNTEAFF,TGCAGCGTTGGGGATCCCGCAGGGGCCCAGAACACTGAAGCTTTCTTT
TRBV6-5,.,TRBJ2-1,.,14,CASKTQRGYNEQFF,TGTGCCAGCAAGACCCAACGGGGGTACAATGAGCAGTTCTTC
TRBV11-2,.,TRBJ1-1,.,15,CASSERFNRNTEAFF,TGTGCCAGCAGCGAGCGGTTTAATCGGAACACTGAAGCTTTCTTT
TRBV5-4,.,TRBJ1-2,.,13,CASTPDRGYGYTF,TGTGCCAGCACTCCGGACAGAGGTTATGGCTACACCTTC